There are many counts of the clone carrying this TCR beta chain. Its specificity is not known. One end of the junction varies from germline; a read error may be responsible. The CDR3 length is 16 residues. In germline, CDR1 is SGHRS, CDR2 YFSETQ. TCRdb reprocessed the 5' RACE reads via MiXCR and lists one record per CDR3 protein. The table lists some 440,000 distinct CDR3 sequences, approximately 24% of them singletons. These data belong to a study of identical twins. Notes on the study in general: Zero-insertion analyses might be partly confounded by invariant T cells like MAIT and iNKT.

Each donor was a healthy Caucasian. These data also featured in a second study, about T cells expressing NK-cell markers. That work states: Sorted CD3+CD56-NKG2C+, CD3+CD56+NKG2C+ and CD3+CD56+NKG2C- T cells supplied the TCR beta repertoires. Seven sequenced donors out of eight were HCMV-seropositive, one seronegative.

The material sequenced was CD4+ T cells sorted from blood. The chain joins TRBV5-1 to TRBJ2-5; 11 bases line up with TRBD2. The sequence was obtained from a woman between 18 and 29 years old in good health. The CDR3 loop reads CASSLGLAAYQETQYF. Written as DNA, the CDR3 is TGCGCCAGCAGTTTGGGACTAGCGGCGTACCAAGAGACCCAGTACTTC.